The 10 T cell receptor beta chains in this list originate from one sample, sequenced in a study of T cell responses to AZD1222 COVID-19 vaccine. Clones were sequenced by immunoSEQ multiplex PCR, and TCRdb holds only the in-frame ones, with some missing. Among more than 110,000 clones listed, 92% were seen once. The sequencing here drew on peripheral blood, taken 28 days after the second AZD1222 dose. These receptors all stem from an adult who received the AZD1222 COVID-19 vaccine.

This clone has more than one count but fewer than ten. The rearrangement joins TRBV4-1 to TRBJ1-3; D is undetermined. V shed 1 base and J shed 0 bases, with 16 bases lying between them. The CDR3 extends over 18 amino acids. Germline CDR1 and CDR2: MGHRA and YSYEKL. CDR3 protein: CASSQVDLGMSSGNTIYF. The CDR3, as DNA: TGCGCCAGCAGCCAAGTCGATCTGGGGATGAGCTCTGGAAACACCATATATTTT.

The V call is TRBV4-2, the J call TRBJ1-2, with D unclear. V lost 0 bases and J lost 0, with 8 bases in between. Looked up from germline, CDR1 is LGHNA and CDR2 is YNFKEQ. The CDR3 has 15 residues. CDR3 region: CASSQDDRANYGYTF. In nucleotides, the CDR3 is TGTGCCAGCAGCCAAGATGACCGAGCTAACTATGGCTACACCTTC.

This chain links TRBV11-2 with TRBJ1-2, with D hard to call. The CDR3 runs 14 residues. V shed 0 bases and J shed 6 bases, with 11 bases lying between them. Looked up from germline, CDR1 is SGHAT and CDR2 is FQNNGV. Here the CDR3 reads CASSLEASLDGYTF. For the CDR3, the DNA is TGTGCCAGCAGCTTAGAAGCGTCTCTCGATGGCTACACCTTC.

The rearrangement joins TRBV5-1 to TRBJ1-1; possible D gene TRBD1, 5 bases. Deletions cut 4 bases from V and 10 bases from J, with 26 bases between. Germline V gene sequence: CDR1 SGHRS, CDR2 YFSETQ. CDR3 length equals 16 residues. As DNA, the CDR3 is TGCGCCAGCAGCCCGGAGGGATGGGTCGGGGGGATCGGAGCTTTCTTT. This encodes CASSPEGWVGGIGAFF.

The rearrangement links TRBV18 to TRBJ1-5; no firm D call. The CDR3 is 16 amino acids. V lost 4 bases, J lost 2 bases, and 15 bases lay in between. Germline assignment: CDR1 KGHSH and CDR2 LQKENI. The CDR3 protein is CASSLKVGEGNQPQHF. Written as DNA, the CDR3 is TGTGCCAGCTCACTAAAGGTCGGGGAGGGCAATCAGCCCCAGCATTTT.

The chain carries TRBV25-1 and TRBJ2-7; D is perhaps TRBD2 (5 bases). This CDR3 region has 12 residues. Germline V gene sequence: CDR1 MGHDK, CDR2 SYGVNS. The V and J ends lost 6 bases and 6 bases respectively, with 12 bases between them. The CDR3 loop reads CASSLPGSEQYF. CDR3 DNA sequence: TGTGCCAGCAGCCTGCCGGGGTCCGAGCAGTACTTC.

This chain uses TRBV7-8 with TRBJ2-1; TRBD1 aligns across 11 bases. V shed 3 bases, J shed 2 bases, and the junction held 0 bases outside the gene matches. Germline V gene sequence: CDR1 SGHVS, CDR2 FQNEAQ. The CDR3 consists of 15 residues. As DNA, the CDR3 is TGTGCCAGCAGCTTGGGACAGGGGGCCTACAATGAGCAGTTCTTC. Translation gives CASSLGQGAYNEQFF.

The CDR3 region is CASSLVGGRHEQYF. The CDR3 region has the DNA TGTGCCAGCAGCTTAGTCGGGGGGCGACACGAGCAGTACTTC. The V and J genes are TRBV7-2 and TRBJ2-7; perhaps TRBD2 as D (7 bases). Germline V CDR1 and CDR2: SGHTA, FQGNSA. V shed 1 base and J shed 5 bases, with 12 bases lying between them. The CDR3 totals 14 residues.

The rearrangement uses TRBV7-6 and TRBJ2-2; 8 bases map to TRBD1. V lost 5 bases, J lost 6 bases, and 5 bases stayed unmatched. The germline V gene encodes CDR1 SGHVS and CDR2 FNYEAQ. The CDR3 runs to 14 residues. The CDR3 DNA sequence: TGTGCCAGCAGCGCGGGACAGGTTGCCGGGGAGCTGTTTTTT. Translating gives CASSAGQVAGELFF.

The rearrangement uses TRBV7-3 and TRBJ2-1, with 13 nucleotides matching TRBD2. With V trimmed by 3 bases and J by 7 bases, 3 bases remained unmatched. CDR1 and CDR2 (germline): SGHTA, FQGTGA. The CDR3 is 15 residues long. The CDR3 protein is CASSLGLAGPNEQFF. The CDR3 nucleotides are TGTGCCAGCAGCTTGGGACTAGCGGGGCCAAATGAGCAGTTCTTC. The variable domain in full, with the rest retrieved from reference TRBV7-3 and TRBJ2-1, is GAGVSQTPSNKVTEKGKYVELRCDPISGHTALYWYRQSLGQGPEFLIYFQGTGAADDSGLPNDRFFAVRPEGSVSTLKIQRTERGDSAVYLCASSLGLAGPNEQFFGPGTRLTVL.